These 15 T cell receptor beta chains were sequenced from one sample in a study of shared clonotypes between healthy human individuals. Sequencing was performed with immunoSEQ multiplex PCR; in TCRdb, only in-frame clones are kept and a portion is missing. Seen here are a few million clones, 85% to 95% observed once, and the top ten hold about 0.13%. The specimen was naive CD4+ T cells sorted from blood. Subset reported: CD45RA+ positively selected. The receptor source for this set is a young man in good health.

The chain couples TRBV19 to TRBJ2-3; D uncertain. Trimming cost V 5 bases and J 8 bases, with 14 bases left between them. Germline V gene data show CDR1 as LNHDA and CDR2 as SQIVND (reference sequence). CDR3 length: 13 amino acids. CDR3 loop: CASSAPGPGTQYF. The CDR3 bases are TGTGCCAGTAGTGCTCCGGGCCCCGGTACGCAGTATTTT.

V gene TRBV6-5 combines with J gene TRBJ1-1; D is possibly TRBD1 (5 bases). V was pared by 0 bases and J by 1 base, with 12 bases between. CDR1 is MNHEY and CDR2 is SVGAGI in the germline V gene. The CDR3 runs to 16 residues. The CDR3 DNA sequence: TGTGCCAGCAGTTACTCGAGCGGCAGGGCGAACACTGAAGCTTTCTTT. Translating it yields CASSYSSGRANTEAFF.

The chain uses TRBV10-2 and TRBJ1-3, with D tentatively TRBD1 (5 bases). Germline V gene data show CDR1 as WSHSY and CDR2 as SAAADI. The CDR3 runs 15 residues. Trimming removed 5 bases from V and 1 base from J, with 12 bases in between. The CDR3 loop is CASSYRTPSGNTIYF. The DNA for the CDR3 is TGCGCCAGCAGTTATCGGACACCGTCTGGAAACACCATATATTTT.

CDR3 in DNA: TGTGCCAGCAGCTTAGCCCGATTGGGACTAGCGGGAGGGTCGAGCACAGATACGCAGTATTTT. Amino acids: CASSLARLGLAGGSSTDTQYF. The J gene is TRBJ2-3, the V gene TRBV13; 16 nucleotides align to TRBD2. CDR1 is PRHDT and CDR2 is FYEKMQ in the germline V gene (reference sequence). This CDR3 comprises 21 residues. J lost 0 bases, V lost 1 base, and 10 bases had no gene match.

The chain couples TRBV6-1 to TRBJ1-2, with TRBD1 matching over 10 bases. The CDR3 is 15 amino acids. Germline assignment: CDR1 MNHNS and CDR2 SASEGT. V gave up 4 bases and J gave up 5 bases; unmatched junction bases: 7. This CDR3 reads CASSAGTGEEYGYTF. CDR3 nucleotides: TGTGCCAGCAGTGCCGGGACAGGGGAAGAATATGGCTACACCTTC.

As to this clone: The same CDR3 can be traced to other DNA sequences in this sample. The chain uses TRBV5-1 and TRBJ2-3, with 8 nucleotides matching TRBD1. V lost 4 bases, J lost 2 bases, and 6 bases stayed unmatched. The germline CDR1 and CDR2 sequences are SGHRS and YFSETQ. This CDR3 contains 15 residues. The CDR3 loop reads CASSPGQGLTDTQYF. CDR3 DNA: TGCGCCAGCAGCCCAGGACAGGGCCTCACAGATACGCAGTATTTT. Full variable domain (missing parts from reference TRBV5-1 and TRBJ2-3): KAGVTQTPRYLIKTRGQQVTLSCSPISGHRSVSWYQQTPGQGLQFLFEYFSETQRNKGNFPGRFSGRQFSNSRSEMNVSTLELGDSALYLCASSPGQGLTDTQYFGPGTRLTVL.

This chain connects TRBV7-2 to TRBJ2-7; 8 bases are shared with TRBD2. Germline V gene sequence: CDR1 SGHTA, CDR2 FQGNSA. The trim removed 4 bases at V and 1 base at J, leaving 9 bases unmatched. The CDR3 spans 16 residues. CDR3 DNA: TGTGCCAGCAGCTCCGAGAGCGGGAGATCGTCCTACGAGCAGTACTTC. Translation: CASSSESGRSSYEQYF.

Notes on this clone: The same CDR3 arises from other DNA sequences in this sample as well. The CDR3 loop reads CASSITGGRETQYF. The CDR3 DNA reads TGTGCCAGTAGTATCACAGGGGGAAGAGAGACCCAGTACTTC. This sequence joins TRBV19 and TRBJ2-5; 8 positions agree with TRBD1. Trimming cost V 3 bases and J 4 bases; bases outside gene matches: 4. CDR1 and CDR2 (germline): LNHDA, SQIVND (reference sequence). The CDR3 has 14 residues.

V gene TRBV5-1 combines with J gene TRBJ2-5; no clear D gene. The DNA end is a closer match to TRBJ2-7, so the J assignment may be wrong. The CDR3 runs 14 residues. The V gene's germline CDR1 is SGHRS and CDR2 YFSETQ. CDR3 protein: CASSLDSRKDEQYF. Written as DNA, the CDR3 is TGCGCCAGCAGCTTGGACAGTAGGAAGGACGAGCAGTACTTC.

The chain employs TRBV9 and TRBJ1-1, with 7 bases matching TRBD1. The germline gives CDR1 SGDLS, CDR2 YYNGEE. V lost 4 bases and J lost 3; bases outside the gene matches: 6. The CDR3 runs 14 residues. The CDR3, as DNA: TGTGCCAGCAGCACTCGACAGGGAGACACTGAAGCTTTCTTT. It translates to CASSTRQGDTEAFF.

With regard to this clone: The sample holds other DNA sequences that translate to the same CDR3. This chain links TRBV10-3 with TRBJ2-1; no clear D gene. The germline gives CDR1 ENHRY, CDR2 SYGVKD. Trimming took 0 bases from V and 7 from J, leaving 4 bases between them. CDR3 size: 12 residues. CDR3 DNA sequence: TGTGCCATCAGTGAGTCCTGGAATGAGCAGTTCTTC. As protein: CAISESWNEQFF.

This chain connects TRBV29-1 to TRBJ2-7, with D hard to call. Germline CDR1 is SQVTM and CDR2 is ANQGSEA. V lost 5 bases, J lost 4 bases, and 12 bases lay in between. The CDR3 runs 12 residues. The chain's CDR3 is CSVLSSVYEQYF. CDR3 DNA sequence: TGCAGCGTTCTCTCTTCCGTTTACGAGCAGTACTTC.

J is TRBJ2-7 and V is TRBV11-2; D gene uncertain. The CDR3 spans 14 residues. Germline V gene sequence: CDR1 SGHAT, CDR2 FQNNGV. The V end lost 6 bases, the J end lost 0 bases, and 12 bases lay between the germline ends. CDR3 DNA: TGTGCCAGCAGTCGGACGTCTAGCTCCTACGAGCAGTACTTC. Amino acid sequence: CASSRTSSSYEQYF.

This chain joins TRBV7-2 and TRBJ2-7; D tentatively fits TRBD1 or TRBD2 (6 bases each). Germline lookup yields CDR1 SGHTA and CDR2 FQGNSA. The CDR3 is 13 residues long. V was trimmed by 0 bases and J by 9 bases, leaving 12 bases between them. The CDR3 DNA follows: TGTGCCAGCAGCTTAGCGCGGGACACCGGGCAGTACTTC. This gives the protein CASSLARDTGQYF.

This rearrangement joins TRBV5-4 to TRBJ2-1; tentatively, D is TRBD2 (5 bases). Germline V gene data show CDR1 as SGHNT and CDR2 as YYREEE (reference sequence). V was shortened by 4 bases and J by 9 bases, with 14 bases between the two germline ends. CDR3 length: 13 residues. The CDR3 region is CASSPEASGEQFF. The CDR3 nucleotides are TGTGCCAGCAGCCCTGAGGCGAGCGGTGAGCAGTTCTTC.